Reported below is one T cell receptor (beta chain). The sample belongs to a study of blood T cell repertoires in COVID-19. Study-level information: T cells, B-cell-depleted T cells, or PBMCs supplied cDNA or gDNA.

With 4 bases clipped from V and 9 bases from J, the junction kept 8 bases outside the gene matches. The CDR3 length is 15 residues. Germline V gene data show CDR1 as LGHDT and CDR2 as YNNKEL (reference sequence). Only in-frame clones appear in the TCRdb table, and some are missing; sequencing was by immunoSEQ multiplex PCR. Of 210,000 or so clones in the sample, around 85% were seen once. What was sequenced was peripheral blood. The sequence came from a man aged 45 to 65 with COVID-19, enrolled during active disease. The chain uses TRBV3-1 (or the pseudogene TRBV3-2) and TRBJ1-6, with TRBD1 identical over 8 bases. This CDR3 is CASSRGVQGGSPLHF. As DNA, the CDR3 is TGTGCCAGCAGCCGAGGGGTACAGGGGGGTTCACCCCTCCACTTT.